This T cell receptor beta chain was obtained from a study of T cell repertoires and HLA-DP antigens. Looking at the study overall: DNA input averaged approximately 220 ng in sorted CD137+CD4+ and around 1,100 ng in pre-culture CD4+. Study-level points and caveats: Sorted CD137+ cells had clonality roughly 0.42 against both alloantigens, versus around 0.037 pre-culture. Antigen presentation used HeLa cells, with total CD4+ cells responding.

Each pre-culture CD4+ sample aimed for hundreds of thousands of T cell genomes at deep resolution. Clones were read by immunoSEQ multiplex PCR, and TCRdb kept only the in-frame ones, dropping some. The table has about 73,000 clones, over 75% seen once. Germline loops: CDR1 GTSNPN, CDR2 SVGIG (reference sequence). Trimming removed 5 bases from V and 0 bases from J, with 8 bases in between. The CDR3 covers 13 residues. On this clone: Its antigen is as yet unknown.

V is TRBV30 and J is TRBJ2-4, with D hard to call. The specimen was CD4+ T cells from PBMCs. This receptor was identified in a man in his 60s in good health and CMV-seronegative. CDR3 sequence reads: CAWSILAKNIQYF. The CDR3 DNA is TGTGCCTGGTCCATACTAGCCAAAAACATTCAGTACTTC.